The 23 T cell receptor beta chains below come from one sample, sequenced in a study of neurological immune-mediated disorders. TCRdb re-called the 5' RACE reads with MiXCR, one entry per CDR3 protein. The sample has about 120,000 distinct CDR3 sequences; roughly 3.4% are singletons. Sequencing was done on a sample of PBMCs. All receptors come from a woman younger than 45 with multiple sclerosis.

This clonotype was seen repeatedly, ten times or more. The chain is built from TRBV6-2 or TRBV6-3 and TRBJ2-5; 7 positions match TRBD2. V gave up 7 bases and J gave up 1 base; unmatched junction bases: 12. The V gene's germline CDR1 is MNHEY and CDR2 SVGEGT. The CDR3 covers 16 residues. The CDR3 DNA sequence: TGTGCCAGCACCGCAGGGCTGCCTAGCGGCCAAGAGACCCAGTACTTC. Translation gives CASTAGLPSGQETQYF.

Ten or more counts support this clonotype. The chain uses TRBV19 and TRBJ1-1, with unresolved D. The CDR3 runs 13 residues. Germline V gene data show CDR1 as LNHDA and CDR2 as SQIVND (reference sequence). V was cut by 3 bases and J by 4 bases, with 9 bases left in between. This CDR3 is CASSIRGGTEAFF. The CDR3 DNA reads as TGTGCCAGTAGTATCCGAGGAGGCACTGAAGCTTTCTTT.

This clonotype showed up many times. The V and J genes are TRBV20-1 and TRBJ2-1; the D is unclear. Germline lookup yields CDR1 DFQATT and CDR2 SNEGSKA (reference sequence). The CDR3 covers 13 residues. CDR3 amino acids: CSLLGRTHNEQFF. The CDR3 region has the DNA TGCAGCCTTCTGGGCCGCACACACAATGAGCAGTTCTTC.

This clonotype came up many times. The chain uses TRBV4-2 and TRBJ2-5, with 7 positions matching TRBD2. The CDR3 length is 14 residues. With 0 bases clipped from V and 5 bases from J, the junction kept 3 bases outside the gene matches. Germline V gives CDR1 LGHNA, CDR2 YNFKEQ. This CDR3 is CASSQEGLTETQYF. The CDR3 coding sequence is TGTGCCAGCAGCCAAGAGGGACTAACGGAGACCCAGTACTTC.

This clonotype was recorded at least ten times. The V call is TRBV7-7, the J call TRBJ2-1; 8 bases align to TRBD2. V trimming: 5 bases; J trimming: 10 bases; junction bases outside the gene matches: 7. This CDR3 is built from 13 residues. CDR1 SSHAT and CDR2 FNYEAQ come from the germline V gene (reference sequence). CDR3 residues: CASSPGLDIEQFF. The CDR3 DNA reads TGTGCCAGCAGCCCGGGACTAGATATCGAGCAGTTCTTC.

With regard to this clonotype: This sequence may be a read error, since a much larger clone differs from it by one base. This rearrangement joins TRBV6-2 or TRBV6-3 to TRBJ2-2; no definite D call. The germline V and J ends were trimmed by 3 bases and 4 bases, with 9 bases remaining between them. There are 14 residues in the CDR3. CDR1 is MNHEY and CDR2 is SVGEGT in the germline V gene. The CDR3 nucleotides read TGTGCCAGCAGTTATTCATGGGGCACCGGGGAGCTGTTTTTT. This gives the protein CASSYSWGTGELFF.

CDR3 sequence: CASSLAPSGGTKQETQYF. The CDR3 bases are TGCGCCAGCAGCTTGGCGCCTAGCGGGGGGACGAAGCAAGAGACCCAGTACTTC. This chain links TRBV5-1 with TRBJ2-5; TRBD2 aligns across 11 bases. Trimming removed 0 bases from V and 2 bases from J; junction bases left unmatched: 9. The CDR3 loop spans 18 amino acids. Germline-derived CDR1 and CDR2 are SGHRS and YFSETQ. Full variable domain (rest looked up from reference TRBV5-1 and TRBJ2-5): KAGVTQTPRYLIKTRGQQVTLSCSPISGHRSVSWYQQTPGQGLQFLFEYFSETQRNKGNFPGRFSGRQFSNSRSEMNVSTLELGDSALYLCASSLAPSGGTKQETQYFGPGTRLLVL.

This clonotype occurred many times. This chain joins TRBV5-1 and TRBJ2-1; 9 bases line up with TRBD2. The ends lost 0 bases at V and 5 bases at J; junction bases unmatched: 12. The CDR3 has 18 residues. Germline CDR1 reads SGHRS; CDR2 reads YFSETQ. CDR3: CASSLDGGRAGSHNEQFF. The CDR3 DNA reads as TGCGCCAGCAGCTTGGATGGCGGGAGGGCGGGGAGTCACAATGAGCAGTTCTTC.

The chain uses TRBV15 and TRBJ2-3; 12 nucleotides align to TRBD2. V shed 1 base and J 3 bases; nucleotides not matched to a gene: 2. The CDR3 is 16 residues long. Germline CDR1 is LNHNV and CDR2 is YYDKDF (reference sequence). CDR3: CATSRGTSGITDTQYF. CDR3 nucleotides: TGTGCCACCAGCAGAGGGACTAGCGGGATTACAGATACGCAGTATTTT.

This clonotype showed up many times. The gene calls are TRBV27 and TRBJ2-2; no definite D call. From germline, CDR1 is MNHEY and CDR2 SMNVEV (reference sequence). V lost 5 bases to trimming and J lost 4 bases, with 11 bases between them. CDR3 length: 14 amino acids. The CDR3 sequence: CASSPGPGTGELFF. Written as DNA, the CDR3 is TGTGCCAGCAGTCCCGGACCGGGCACCGGGGAGCTGTTTTTT.

This clonotype was counted many times. The chain has TRBV5-1 and TRBJ2-3; D unclear. This CDR3 contains 14 residues. Trimming removed 4 bases from V and 2 bases from J, with 11 bases in between. Looked up from germline, CDR1 is SGHRS and CDR2 is YFSETQ. CDR3: CASSEDHFTDTQYF. The CDR3 DNA sequence: TGCGCCAGCAGCGAAGATCATTTCACAGATACGCAGTATTTT.

The sample holds many counts of this clonotype. V is TRBV27 and J is TRBJ2-5; possible D gene TRBD1, 5 bases. Trimming stripped 7 bases from V and 2 bases from J, with 11 bases between. Germline V gene data show CDR1 as MNHEY and CDR2 as SMNVEV (reference sequence). The CDR3 runs to 13 residues. CDR3 residues: CASMGQKQETQYF. The CDR3 coding sequence is TGTGCCAGCATGGGGCAGAAACAAGAGACCCAGTACTTC.

This clonotype was counted at least ten times. The genes are TRBV15 and TRBJ2-1; D is perhaps TRBD2 (6 bases). V shed 1 base and J shed 8 bases, with 15 bases lying between them. Germline-derived CDR1 and CDR2 are LNHNV and YYDKDF (reference sequence). CDR3 size: 15 residues. The CDR3 region is CATSRGGAGAHEQFF. CDR3 bases: TGTGCCACCAGCAGAGGCGGGGCCGGGGCCCATGAGCAGTTCTTC.

Ten or more counts support this clonotype. The rearrangement links TRBV12-3 or TRBV12-4 to TRBJ2-7; D may be TRBD1 or TRBD2 (5 bases each). The CDR3 spans 14 residues. V was shortened by 5 bases and J by 0 bases, with 11 bases between the two germline ends. The CDR3 sequence is CASSEGITSYEQYF. In DNA form, the CDR3 reads TGTGCCAGCAGTGAGGGGATTACCTCCTACGAGCAGTACTTC.

This clonotype has ten or more counts. The chain recombines TRBV27 with TRBJ2-7; D is uncertain. This CDR3 spans 12 amino acids. Trimming took off 4 bases at V and 3 bases at J, with 7 bases between the two ends. CDR1 MNHEY and CDR2 SMNVEV come from the germline V gene (reference sequence). The CDR3 sequence is CASSSNHYEQYF. The CDR3, as DNA: TGTGCCAGCAGTTCCAACCACTACGAGCAGTACTTC.

This clonotype was counted many times. The genes are TRBV10-3 and TRBJ2-5, with D uncertain. This CDR3 contains 11 residues. Trimming cost V 6 bases and J 2 bases, with 4 bases left between them. Per the germline V gene, CDR1 is ENHRY and CDR2 is SYGVKD. Here the CDR3 reads CAIREQETQYF. DNA of the CDR3: TGTGCCATCAGGGAACAAGAGACCCAGTACTTC.

This clonotype was seen ten or more times. CDR3 sequence (DNA): TGTGCCAGCATGGCGTACAGCTCCTACGAGCAGTACTTC. Translation gives CASMAYSSYEQYF. The genes are TRBV2 and TRBJ2-7; no definite D call. The CDR3 consists of 13 residues. Trimming took off 7 bases at V and 0 bases at J, with 10 bases between the two ends. From germline, CDR1 is SNHLY and CDR2 FYNNEI.

This clonotype was counted many times. The chain couples TRBV20-1 to TRBJ1-1, with 9 bases identical to TRBD1. Germline CDR1 is DFQATT and CDR2 is SNEGSKA (reference sequence). The CDR3 is 14 residues long. V shed 6 bases and J 6 bases; nucleotides not matched to a gene: 11. The CDR3 DNA is TGCAGTGCCTTAGACCGGGACAGGGCGCCTGAAGCTTTCTTT. It translates to CSALDRDRAPEAFF.

The rearrangement uses TRBV20-1 and TRBJ2-7, with D possibly matching TRBD1 (6 bases). Trimming left V 6 bases short and J 0 bases short, with 18 bases between. Germline loops: CDR1 DFQATT, CDR2 SNEGSKA (reference sequence). The CDR3 loop spans 15 amino acids. DNA for the CDR3: TGCAGTGCCGAAACCGACAGGCTGAGCTCCTACGAGCAGTACTTC. Translated: CSAETDRLSSYEQYF.

This clonotype was found a few times. Being one base from a much bigger clone, this may be a read error. The J gene is TRBJ1-5, the V gene TRBV6-2 or TRBV6-3, with a weak D call TRBD1 (6 bases). With 5 bases removed from V and 11 bases from J, the gap between germline ends came to 16 bases. The germline V gene has CDR1 MNHEY and CDR2 SVGEGT. The CDR3 consists of 13 residues. The CDR3 protein is CASSPLRGWAQHF. The CDR3 DNA sequence: TGTGCCAGCAGTCCCCTCAGGGGATGGGCCCAGCATTTT.

This clonotype was recorded many times. V gene TRBV5-1 combines with J gene TRBJ2-7; tentatively, D is TRBD2 (6 bases). The V gene lost 0 bases and the J gene lost 3 bases, with 10 bases spanning the gap. Germline lookup yields CDR1 SGHRS and CDR2 YFSETQ. The CDR3 loop spans 14 amino acids. The CDR3 here is CASSLAVGGYEQYF. CDR3 in DNA: TGCGCCAGCAGCTTGGCCGTGGGGGGCTACGAGCAGTACTTC.

This clonotype showed up many times. The CDR3 protein is CASSATGPMNTEAFF. In nucleotides, the CDR3 is TGTGCCAGCAGTGCCACAGGGCCTATGAACACTGAAGCTTTCTTT. The V gene is TRBV2, the J gene TRBJ1-1, with a possible D match to TRBD1 (6 bases). From germline, CDR1 is SNHLY and CDR2 FYNNEI. This CDR3 contains 15 residues. V lost 4 bases and J lost 0, with 12 bases in between.

This clonotype was detected many times. V gene TRBV7-2 combines with J gene TRBJ2-5; TRBD1 aligns across 9 bases. Germline CDR1 SGHTA, CDR2 FQGNSA. Germline trimming cut 5 bases from V and 13 bases from J; bases unmatched to any gene: 8. CDR3 length: 12 residues. The CDR3 loop is CASSAGQGNPYF. The CDR3 DNA follows: TGTGCCAGCAGCGCCGGACAGGGGAATCCGTACTTC.